Each of the 8 T cell receptor beta chains below was sequenced from the same sample in a study of identical twins. TCRdb itself ran the 5' RACE reads through MiXCR, one entry per CDR3 protein. The table has 250,000 to 300,000 distinct CDR3 sequences, around 9.7% seen once. The data also belong to a second study, concerning yellow fever vaccine responses in identical twins.

The specimen was CD8+ T cells sorted from blood. The source of these receptors is a woman aged 18-29 years in good health.

This sequence joins TRBV7-9 and TRBJ2-1; TRBD1 is a possible D gene (6 bases). This CDR3 is 14 amino acids long. The V gene's germline CDR1 is SEHNR and CDR2 FQNEAQ (reference sequence). V lost 8 bases, J lost 5 bases, and 16 bases lay in between. The CDR3 nucleotides are TGTGCCAGCTTCCGGGACAACTTTAACAATGAGCAGTTCTTC. It is translated as CASFRDNFNNEQFF. Based on the CDR3 plus reference TRBV7-9 and TRBJ2-1, the full variable domain is DTGVSQNPRHKITKRGQNVTFRCDPISEHNRLYWYRQTLGQGPEFLTYFQNEAQLEKSRLLSDRFSAERPKGSFSTLEIQRTEQGDSAMYLCASFRDNFNNEQFFGPGTRLTVL.

The chain uses TRBV18 and TRBJ2-1, with a tentative D call TRBD2 (5 bases). Deletions cut 8 bases from V and 0 bases from J, with 20 bases between. Germline CDR1 KGHSH, CDR2 LQKENI. This CDR3 has 17 amino acids. The CDR3 nucleotides are TGTGCCAGCCCTTGGCCTGACTCGGGGAGCTCCTACAATGAGCAGTTCTTC. It codes for CASPWPDSGSSYNEQFF.

This clonotype was picked up many times. The chain links TRBV7-2 to TRBJ2-5; D remains ambiguous. V was shortened by 1 base and J by 3 bases, with 12 bases between the two germline ends. Germline CDR1 is SGHTA and CDR2 is FQGNSA. The CDR3 runs to 15 residues. The CDR3 DNA sequence: TGTGCCAGCAGCTTAGAATGGAACGATGAAGAGACCCAGTACTTC. Translated: CASSLEWNDEETQYF. The variable domain in full, completed from reference TRBV7-2 and TRBJ2-5, reads GAGVSQSPSNKVTEKGKDVELRCDPISGHTALYWYRQSLGQGLEFLIYFQGNSAPDKSGLPSDRFSAERTGGSVSTLTIQRTQQEDSAVYLCASSLEWNDEETQYFGPGTRLLVL.

This chain links TRBV4-1 with TRBJ2-5; D unresolved. This CDR3 comprises 14 residues. The germline CDR1 and CDR2 sequences are MGHRA and YSYEKL. V was pared by 4 bases and J by 4 bases, with 13 bases between. Written as DNA, the CDR3 is TGCGCCAGCAGCCGACCCCGTCTTGGAGAGACCCAGTACTTC. It specifies CASSRPRLGETQYF.

The sample holds many counts of this clonotype. V is TRBV7-9 and J is TRBJ2-3; 7 nucleotides agree with TRBD1. Germline values: CDR1 SEHNR, CDR2 FQNEAQ (reference sequence). Trimming took 3 bases from V and 3 from J; bases not matched to a gene: 12. The CDR3 totals 17 residues. The CDR3 sequence is CASSFPLTGRGTDTQYF. The CDR3 DNA reads as TGTGCCAGCAGCTTCCCCCTGACAGGGAGAGGGACAGATACGCAGTATTTT.

This chain connects TRBV7-9 to TRBJ2-2; TRBD2 matches at 9 bases. This CDR3 spans 15 amino acids. V lost 4 bases to trimming and J lost 8 bases; unmatched junction nucleotides: 8. Germline V gives CDR1 SEHNR, CDR2 FQNEAQ (reference sequence). CDR3 DNA sequence: TGTGCCAGCAGCTCTAGCGGGGTACTCGCGGGGGAGCTGTTTTTT. Protein sequence: CASSSSGVLAGELFF.

This clonotype was seen repeatedly, ten times or more. The V gene is TRBV5-1, the J gene TRBJ2-5, with D tentatively TRBD1 (5 bases). The CDR3 loop spans 15 amino acids. The germline V gene encodes CDR1 SGHRS and CDR2 YFSETQ. Trimming shortened V by 4 bases and J by 2 bases, and 15 bases separated the two germline ends. CDR3 in amino acids: CASSRSDIPQETQYF. In nucleotides, the CDR3 is TGCGCCAGCAGCCGATCGGACATCCCTCAAGAGACCCAGTACTTC.

This clonotype was observed a few times. The rearrangement links TRBV29-1 to TRBJ2-1; 13 nucleotides agree with TRBD2. The CDR3 spans 13 residues. The germline V gene encodes CDR1 SQVTM and CDR2 ANQGSEA. The junction had 5 bases not matched to a gene; V was cut back by 8 bases and J by 7 bases. This chain's CDR3 is CSPGLAGENEQFF. As DNA, the CDR3 is TGCAGCCCTGGACTAGCGGGAGAAAATGAGCAGTTCTTC.